This T cell receptor (beta chain) stems from a study of blood T cell repertoires in COVID-19 (dated by TCRdb to the early 2020s). Some background on the complete study: The collaborator samples originated in the United States, Italy and Spain and spanned the acute and convalescent phases of COVID-19. The prospective study material was composed of cDNA or gDNA derived from T cells, B-cell-depleted T cells, or PBMCs. Subjects who had been exposed to COVID-19, were actively infected with it, or had recovered from it provided the deeply sampled blood TCRbeta repertoires that made up the dataset. The repertoires were released in a freely available public database meant as a resource for research on the immune response to SARS-CoV-2. Samples were obtained from the ongoing ImmuneRACE study (first 160 participants) and from some 1,300 subjects provided by 6 global collaborators. The sample metadata nearly always contained a de-identified subject ID, COVID-19 status, age in years and sex. Where HLA class I and class II types were available, the types were taken from metadata supplied by the sample provider, not from assay-based typing. Points the paper makes about the study in general: The quantity of clinical and demographic metadata differed by source and by participant and was supplied without curation.

TCRbeta CDR3 regions were amplified from genomic DNA by means of the immunoSEQ Assay, a bias-controlled multiplex PCR. On the authors' methods: Nucleated cell counts per sample were estimated from amplification of reference gene primers within the assay. To quantify the absolute abundance of each unique TCRbeta CDR3 rearrangement, sequence reads were collapsed and filtered. For each sample, productive Simpson clonality was calculated by taking the square root of Simpson's diversity index across productive rearrangements. TCRdb holds this immuneACCESS table with in-frame rearrangements only. Some clones are missing; in checked studies, unresolved V genes explain under half, and the rest has no known cause. V, J and clone size reflect that table, while D and trimming were determined from the DNA. The sample contains 250,000 to 350,000 clones, more than 90% of them found a single time. The biggest ten clones account for approximately 2.5% of the sample.

In the prospective study, participants were roughly 18 to 95 years old, resided in 25 or so geographic areas of the United States, and were enrolled through a virtual design. In the prospective study, participants were assigned to cohorts based on the clinical history participants reported in a screening survey and a study questionnaire. Recovered participants in ImmuneRACE Cohort 3 were defined as having two consecutive negative NP/OP PCR tests, clearance from a healthcare professional, or resolution of symptoms. In the prospective study, mobile phlebotomists collected whole blood, serum and a nasopharyngeal or oropharyngeal swab from each participant. Additional blood draws and questionnaires over a 2-month period could optionally be provided by prospective study participants. Prospective study blood samples were shipped either frozen or at room temperature before DNA extraction. Points on this clone: There is no known antigen for this receptor. Base quality data are lacking; no much larger clone is found one base away.

Counted from cysteine to phenylalanine, this CDR3 has 16 amino acids. Only CDR3 DNA is held: 48 bases, read in frame from base 1. For CDR1 and CDR2, the germline V gene lists KGHDR and SFDVKD. Trimming accounts for 3 bases at V and 3 bases at J, while the number of junction bases matched to no gene is 4. This chain is built from TRBV24-1 and TRBJ2-5; 12 middle bases align to TRBD2. This TCR was recovered from a man aged 55-75 years who had recovered from COVID-19. Input material: PBMCs or T cells enriched from blood (not recorded which). The base sequence is TGTGCCACCAGTGATCCTCGGACTAGCGGGAAAGAGACCCAGTACTTC. Its translation is CATSDPRTSGKETQYF.